This TCR beta chain was retrieved from a study of cytomegalovirus exposure and HLA in healthy donors. With 60 Vbeta and 13 Jbeta primers, the PCR was carried out. Assay: immunoSEQ multiplex PCR; the TCRdb copy retains only in-frame clones and omits some. The sample lists approximately 160,000 clones, around 81% occurring once. Sequencing was done on a sample of PBMCs. This TCR was sampled from a middle-aged woman in good health and CMV-seronegative.

CDR3 region: CASSLSDGTGSGYTF. The DNA for the CDR3 is TGTGCCAGCAGCTTATCCGACGGGACAGGTTCCGGCTACACCTTC. The gene calls are TRBV7-9 and TRBJ1-2; 8 bases fit TRBD1. This CDR3 region has 15 residues. Germline V lookup: CDR1 SEHNR, CDR2 FQNEAQ (reference sequence). Trimming at V came to 2 bases and at J to 8 bases, leaving 10 bases not matched to a gene.